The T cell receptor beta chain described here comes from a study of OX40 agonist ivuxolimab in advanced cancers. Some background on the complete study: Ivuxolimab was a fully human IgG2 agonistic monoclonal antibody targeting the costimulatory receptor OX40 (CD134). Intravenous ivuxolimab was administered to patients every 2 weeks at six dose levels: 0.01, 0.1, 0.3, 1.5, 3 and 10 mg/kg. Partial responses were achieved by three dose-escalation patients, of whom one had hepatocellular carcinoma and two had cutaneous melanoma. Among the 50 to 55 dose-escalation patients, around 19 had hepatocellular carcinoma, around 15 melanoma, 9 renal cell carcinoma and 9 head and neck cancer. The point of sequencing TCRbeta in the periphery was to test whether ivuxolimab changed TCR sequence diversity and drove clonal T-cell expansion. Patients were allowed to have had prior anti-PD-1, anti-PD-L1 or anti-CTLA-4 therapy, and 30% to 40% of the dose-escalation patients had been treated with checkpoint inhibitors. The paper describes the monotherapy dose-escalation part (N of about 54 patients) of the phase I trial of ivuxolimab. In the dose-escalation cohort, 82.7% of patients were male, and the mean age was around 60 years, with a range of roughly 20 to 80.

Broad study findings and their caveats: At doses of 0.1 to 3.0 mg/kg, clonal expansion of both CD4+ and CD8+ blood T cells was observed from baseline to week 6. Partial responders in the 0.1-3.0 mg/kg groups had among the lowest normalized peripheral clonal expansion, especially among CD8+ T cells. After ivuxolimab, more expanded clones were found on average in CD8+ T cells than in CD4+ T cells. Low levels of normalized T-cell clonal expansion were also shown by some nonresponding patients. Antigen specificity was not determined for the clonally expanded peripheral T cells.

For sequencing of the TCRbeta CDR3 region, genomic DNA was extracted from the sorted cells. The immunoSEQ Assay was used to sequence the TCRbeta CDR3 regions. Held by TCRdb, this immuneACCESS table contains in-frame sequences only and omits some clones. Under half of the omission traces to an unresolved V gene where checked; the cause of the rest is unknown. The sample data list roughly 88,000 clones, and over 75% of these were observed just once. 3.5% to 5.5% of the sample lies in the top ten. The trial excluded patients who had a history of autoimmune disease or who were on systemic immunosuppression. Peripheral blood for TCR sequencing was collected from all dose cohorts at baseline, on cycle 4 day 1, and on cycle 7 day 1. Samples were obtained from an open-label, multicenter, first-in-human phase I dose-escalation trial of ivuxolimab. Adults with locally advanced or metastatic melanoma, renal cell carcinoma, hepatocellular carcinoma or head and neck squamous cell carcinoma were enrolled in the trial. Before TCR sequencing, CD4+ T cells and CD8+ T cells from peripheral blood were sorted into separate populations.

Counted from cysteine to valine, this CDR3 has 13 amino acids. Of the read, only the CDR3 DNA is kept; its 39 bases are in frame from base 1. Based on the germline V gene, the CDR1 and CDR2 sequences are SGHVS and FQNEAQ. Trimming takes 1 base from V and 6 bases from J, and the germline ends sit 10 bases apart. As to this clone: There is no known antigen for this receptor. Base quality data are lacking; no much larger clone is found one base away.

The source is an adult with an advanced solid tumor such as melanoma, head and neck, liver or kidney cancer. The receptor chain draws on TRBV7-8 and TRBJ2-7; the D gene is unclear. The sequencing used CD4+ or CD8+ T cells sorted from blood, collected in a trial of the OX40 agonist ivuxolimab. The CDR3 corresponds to CASSLGLFREQYV. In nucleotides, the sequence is TGTGCCAGCAGCTTAGGTCTTTTCCGCGAGCAGTACGTC.